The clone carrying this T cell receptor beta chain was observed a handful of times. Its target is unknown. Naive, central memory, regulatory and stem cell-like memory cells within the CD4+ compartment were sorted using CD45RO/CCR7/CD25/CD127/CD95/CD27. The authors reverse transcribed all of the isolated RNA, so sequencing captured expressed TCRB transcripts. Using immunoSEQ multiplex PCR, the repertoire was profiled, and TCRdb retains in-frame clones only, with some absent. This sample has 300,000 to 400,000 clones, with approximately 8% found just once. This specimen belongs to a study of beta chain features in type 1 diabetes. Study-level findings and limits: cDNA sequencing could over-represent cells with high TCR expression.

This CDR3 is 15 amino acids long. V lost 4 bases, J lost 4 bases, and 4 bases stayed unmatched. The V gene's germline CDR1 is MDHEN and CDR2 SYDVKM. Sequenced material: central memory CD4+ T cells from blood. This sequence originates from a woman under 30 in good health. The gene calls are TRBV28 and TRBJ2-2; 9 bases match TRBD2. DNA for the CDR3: TGTGCCAGCAGTTCAGCGGGAGGTCCCACCGGGGAGCTGTTTTTT. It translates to CASSSAGGPTGELFF. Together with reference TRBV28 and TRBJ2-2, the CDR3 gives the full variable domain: DVKVTQSSRYLVKRTGEKVFLECVQDMDHENMFWYRQDPGLGLRLIYFSYDVKMKEKGDIPEGYSVSREKKERFSLILESASTNQTSMYLCASSSAGGPTGELFFGEGSRLTVL.